This entry concerns a single T cell receptor beta chain. Its specificity is unknown. This record comes from a study of shared clonotypes between healthy human individuals. Overall study results and limits: Clonotypes which were not shared had lower generation probabilities than clonotypes that all four donors shared.

Germline V gene data show CDR1 as MDHEN and CDR2 as SYDVKM. The CDR3 covers 12 residues. Between the trimmed V and J ends, which lost 5 bases and 7 bases, there was a span of 8 bases. Method: immunoSEQ multiplex PCR; TCRdb's copy keeps in-frame clones and lacks some. The sample lists approximately 2.5 million clones, more than 85% occurring once. Sequencing used naive CD4+ T cells from PBMCs. Subset meaning: CD45RA+ positively selected. This chain uses TRBV28 with TRBJ1-4; unclear D gene. The receptor was isolated from a young man in good health. Some clones in this sample may be carry-over from other donors' samples. This CDR3 is CASSPLVEKLFF. The CDR3 nucleotides are TGTGCCAGCAGTCCGCTAGTTGAAAAACTGTTTTTT.